A selection of T cell receptor beta chains follows, all from one sample in a study of early T cells in non-severe SARS-CoV-2 infection. TCRdb ran MiXCR on the 5' RACE reads and lists one entry per CDR3 protein. The sample contains some 35,000 distinct CDR3 sequences, 5% to 6% of which appear only once. Sequenced input: whole blood. These receptors all come from an adult who was a healthcare worker with PCR-confirmed SARS-CoV-2 infection or an uninfected control (not recorded which). The CDR3 runs from the conserved cysteine through the conserved F or W. A D gene is named only where the DNA matches it firmly. Expanded clones are given a class, and other clones once, few, many or no size at all.

clone size | J gene | V gene | D gene | CDR3 DNA | CDR3 protein
. | TRBJ1-1 | TRBV30 | . | TGTGCCTGGAGTGTACCGCGACAGCCCAGAAGCACTGAAGCTTTCTTT | CAWSVPRQPRSTEAFF
. | TRBJ2-2 | TRBV7-9 | . | TGTGCCAGCAGTATAGGGGCCACCGGGGAGCTGTTTTTT | CASSIGATGELFF
few | TRBJ2-7 | TRBV6-7 | . | TGTGCCAGCAGGAGAGAGGGGAGATCCTACGAGCAGTACTTC | CASRREGRSYEQYF
few | TRBJ1-3 | TRBV5-1 | . | TGCGCCAGCAGCTTGGGGTCGTCAGGGGCCTCTGGAAACACCATATATTTT | CASSLGSSGASGNTIYF
few | TRBJ2-1 | TRBV2 | TRBD2 | TGTGCCAGCACCGGGCTAGCGGCCCAACTAGAGCAGTTCTTC | CASTGLAAQLEQFF
many | TRBJ2-7 | TRBV6-6 | . | TGTGCCAGCAGTAAGGTCGGAGCCTACGAGCAGTACTTC | CASSKVGAYEQYF
many | TRBJ2-1 | TRBV20-1 | . | TGCAGTGCTGAAGATAGCTCTGTTCGCTATGAGCAGTTCTTC | CSAEDSSVRYEQFF
many | TRBJ2-1 | TRBV7-9 | . | TGTGCCAGCAGCTTAGGGTATCAGCGGTCTGACAATGAGCAGTTCTTC | CASSLGYQRSDNEQFF
. | TRBJ2-7 | TRBV6-5 | . | TGTGCCAGCCGGTCTGACGGCTACGAGCAGTACTTC | CASRSDGYEQYF
many | TRBJ2-6 | TRBV11-1 | . | TGTGCCAGCAGTTACTTGGGGATTGGGGCCAACGTCCTGACTTTC | CASSYLGIGANVLTF
. | TRBJ2-7 | TRBV20-1 | . | TGCAGTGCCCCCCCCGGGGCCTCTTACGAGCAGTACTTC | CSAPPGASYEQYF
few | TRBJ1-1 | TRBV6-1 | . | TGTGCCAGCAGCGAGAGACAGGTTGAAGCTTTCTTT | CASSERQVEAFF
many | TRBJ1-1 | TRBV6-1 | . | TGTGCCAGCAGTGAATACACAGACACGGGCACTGAAGCTTTCTTT | CASSEYTDTGTEAFF
many | TRBJ2-7 | TRBV18 | . | TGTGCCAGCTCACCACGGGAGGCGACAGGGTCGGGCGAGCAGTACTTC | CASSPREATGSGEQYF
few | TRBJ2-1 | TRBV11-2 | . | TGTGCCAGCAGCTTACAGGGTTACTCCTACAATGAGCAGTTCTTC | CASSLQGYSYNEQFF
. | TRBJ2-1 | TRBV12-3/TRBV12-4 | . | TGTGCCAGCAGTGGAGGGACTTCACTTTCCTACAATGAGCAGTTCTTC | CASSGGTSLSYNEQFF
many | TRBJ2-1 | TRBV20-1 | TRBD2 | TGCAGTGCTAGAGACGGGACTACCTACAATGAGCAGTTCTTC | CSARDGTTYNEQFF
medium-sized | TRBJ1-2 | TRBV29-1 | TRBD1 | TGCAGCGTCGTTACTACAGGGGCCTATGGCTACACCTTC | CSVVTTGAYGYTF
many | TRBJ2-2 | TRBV5-1 | . | TGCGCCAGCAGCTTGGGTGGCAGGAGCAACACCGGGGAGCTGTTTTTT | CASSLGGRSNTGELFF
. | TRBJ1-1 | TRBV7-6 | . | TGTGCCAGCAGCTTGGCTAGAAACAGGAGGAACACTGAAGCTTTCTTT | CASSLARNRRNTEAFF
. | TRBJ1-1 | TRBV5-6 | . | TGTGCCAGCAGCTTGACAGCGAACACTGAAGCTTTCTTT | CASSLTANTEAFF
many | TRBJ1-2 | TRBV7-2 | TRBD1 | TGTGCCAGCAGCTTGGACAGGACATATGGCTACACCTTC | CASSLDRTYGYTF
. | TRBJ1-5 | TRBV28 | . | TGTGCCATAGGTGTGACCCAGCATTTT | CAIGVTQHF
many | TRBJ1-1 | TRBV7-6 | . | TGTGCCAGCAGCTTAGCGGTCGGACCGCCAACTGAAGCTTTCTTT | CASSLAVGPPTEAFF
many | TRBJ2-1 | TRBV12-3/TRBV12-4 | . | TGTGCCAGCAGTTATCGGTCTTCGGGTGAGCAGTTCTTC | CASSYRSSGEQFF
many | TRBJ2-1 | TRBV12-3/TRBV12-4 | TRBD1 | TGTGCCAGCAGTTTCGGACAGGGAAGATACAATGAGCAGTTCTTC | CASSFGQGRYNEQFF
many | TRBJ1-1 | TRBV29-1 | TRBD1 | TGCAGCGTGGATATGACAGGGGGCACGGGCACTGAAGCTTTCTTT | CSVDMTGGTGTEAFF
many | TRBJ2-3 | TRBV5-1 | TRBD2 | TGCGCCAGCCGGCTAGCGGGAGATACAGATACGCAGTATTTT | CASRLAGDTDTQYF
. | TRBJ2-2 | TRBV6-5 | . | TGTGCCAGCAGTGAATCGGGGATGGGGAACACCGGGGAGCTGTTTTTT | CASSESGMGNTGELFF
many | TRBJ2-3 | TRBV29-1 | . | TGCAGCGTTCGGACAGGCACAGATACGCAGTATTTT | CSVRTGTDTQYF
many | TRBJ1-1 | TRBV30 | . | TGTGCCTGGAGTGTTGGGCCACGGGCAGGGTTCTTT | CAWSVGPRAGFF
few | TRBJ1-5 | TRBV19 | . | TGTGCCAGTAGTATCGCGGCGCTTCAGCCCCAGCATTTT | CASSIAALQPQHF
many | TRBJ1-1 | TRBV27 | . | TGTGCCAGCAGTTCCAGGGAAAGGGCCACTGAAGCTTTCTTT | CASSSRERATEAFF
many | TRBJ2-1 | TRBV3-1 | . | TGTGCCAGCAGCCCGAGGGCTAGCGCCAATGAGCAGTTCTTC | CASSPRASANEQFF
many | TRBJ2-3 | TRBV29-1 | . | TGCAGCGTTGGCTGGCCGTCGACAGATACGCAGTATTTT | CSVGWPSTDTQYF
. | TRBJ1-6 | TRBV6-2/TRBV6-3 | . | TGTGCCAGCAGTTACAGACGGGGGCTCTCACCCCTCCACTTT | CASSYRRGLSPLHF
few | TRBJ1-4 | TRBV7-9 | . | TGTGCCAGCAGCTTAGGGGAGCACTCAGGGGAAAAACTGTTTTTT | CASSLGEHSGEKLFF
many | TRBJ2-7 | TRBV5-1 | TRBD1 | TGCGCCAGCAATGCAAGGGGGCGCCCCTACGAGCAGTACTTC | CASNARGRPYEQYF
. | TRBJ2-3 | TRBV2 | . | TGTGCCAGCAGTGGAGATTACACAGATACGCAGTATTTT | CASSGDYTDTQYF
. | TRBJ2-1 | TRBV12-3/TRBV12-4 | . | TGTGCCAGCAGTTTAGGGAGTAGAATTTACAATGAGCAGTTCTTC | CASSLGSRIYNEQFF
. | TRBJ1-1 | TRBV11-2 | . | TGTGCCAGCAGCGACACAGTGAACACTGAAGCTTTCTTT | CASSDTVNTEAFF
few | TRBJ2-3 | TRBV10-2 | TRBD1 | TGCGCCACCTCACAGGGGGCAGATACGCAGTATTTT | CATSQGADTQYF
many | TRBJ1-6 | TRBV28 | TRBD1 | TGTGCCAGCAGTTTGGCTAGGACAGGGCCTTTTTCACCCCTCCACTTT | CASSLARTGPFSPLHF
many | TRBJ2-7 | TRBV28 | . | TGTGCCAGCAGTTGGGGATACGAGCAGTACTTC | CASSWGYEQYF
many | TRBJ2-1 | TRBV7-9 | TRBD2 | TGTGCCAGCAGCTTAGAGGGACTAGCAAATGAGCAGTTCTTC | CASSLEGLANEQFF
few | TRBJ2-2 | TRBV11-2 | TRBD1 | TGTGCCAGCAGCTGGGACAGGGTGAACACCGGGGAGCTGTTTTTT | CASSWDRVNTGELFF
. | TRBJ1-2 | TRBV5-7 | . | TGTGCCAGCAGCTTAGGACAACGGGATGGCTACACCTTC | CASSLGQRDGYTF
many | TRBJ2-7 | TRBV20-1 | . | TGCAGTGCTCTAGGGGGGAACTCCTACGAGCAGTACTTC | CSALGGNSYEQYF
many | TRBJ1-2 | TRBV24-1 | TRBD1 | TGTGCCACCAGTGATCCGGGACAGAGCTATGGCTACACCTTC | CATSDPGQSYGYTF